This T cell receptor (beta chain) was observed in a study of OX40 agonist ivuxolimab in advanced cancers. Worth noting for this clone: No antigen is known for it.

Study findings and constraints: With doses of 0.1 to 3.0 mg/kg, CD4+ and CD8+ blood T cells had undergone clonal expansion by week 6.

Germline lookup yields CDR1 MNHNY and CDR2 SVGAGI (reference sequence). Trimming stripped 2 bases from V and 0 bases from J, with 11 bases between. This CDR3 has 16 residues. Assay used: immunoSEQ multiplex PCR; TCRdb lists only in-frame clones, some missing. Of some 64,000 clones listed, 87% were seen once; the top ten hold over 2.5%. The sample was CD4+ or CD8+ T cells sorted from blood, taken in a trial of the OX40 agonist ivuxolimab. The receptor's source is an adult with an advanced solid tumor such as melanoma, head and neck, liver or kidney cancer. This sequence joins TRBV6-6 and TRBJ2-1, with D unclear. In DNA form, the CDR3 reads TGTGCCAGCAGTTACGGTATGATGAGCTCCTACAATGAGCAGTTCTTC. Its protein product is CASSYGMMSSYNEQFF.